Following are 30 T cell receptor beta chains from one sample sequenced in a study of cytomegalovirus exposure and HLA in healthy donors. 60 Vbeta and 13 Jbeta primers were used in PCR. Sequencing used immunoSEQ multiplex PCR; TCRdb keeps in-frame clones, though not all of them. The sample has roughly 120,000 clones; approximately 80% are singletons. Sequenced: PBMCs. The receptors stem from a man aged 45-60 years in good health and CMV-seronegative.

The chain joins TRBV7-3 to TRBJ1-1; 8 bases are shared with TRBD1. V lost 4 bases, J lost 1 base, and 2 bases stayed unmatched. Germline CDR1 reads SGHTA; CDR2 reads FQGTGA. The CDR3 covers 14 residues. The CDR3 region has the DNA TGTGCCAGCAGCTATGGGACAGGGAACACTGAAGCTTTCTTT. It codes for CASSYGTGNTEAFF.

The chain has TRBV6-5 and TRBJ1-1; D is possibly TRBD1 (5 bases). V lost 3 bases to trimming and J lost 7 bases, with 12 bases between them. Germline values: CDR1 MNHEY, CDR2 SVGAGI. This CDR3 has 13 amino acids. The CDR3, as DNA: TGTGCCAGCAGTTATGGCGGGGCGGGTGAAGCTTTCTTT. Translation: CASSYGGAGEAFF.

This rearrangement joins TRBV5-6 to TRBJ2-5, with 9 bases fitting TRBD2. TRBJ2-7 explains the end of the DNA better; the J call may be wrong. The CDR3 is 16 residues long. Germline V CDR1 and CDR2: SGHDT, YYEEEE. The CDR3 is CASSFPIGLAQDEQYF. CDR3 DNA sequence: TGTGCCAGCAGCTTCCCAATAGGACTAGCGCAGGACGAGCAGTACTTC.

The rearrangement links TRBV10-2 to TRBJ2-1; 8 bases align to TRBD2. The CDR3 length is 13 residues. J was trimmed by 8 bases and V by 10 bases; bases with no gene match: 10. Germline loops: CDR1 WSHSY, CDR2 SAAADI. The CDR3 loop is CATLGLAGDEQFF. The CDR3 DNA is TGCGCCACTCTTGGGCTAGCGGGTGATGAGCAGTTCTTC.

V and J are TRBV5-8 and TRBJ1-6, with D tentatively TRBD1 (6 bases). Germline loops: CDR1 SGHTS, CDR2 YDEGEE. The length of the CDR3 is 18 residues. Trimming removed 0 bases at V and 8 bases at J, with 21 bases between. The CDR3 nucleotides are TGTGCCAGCAGCTTGGTAAGAGCCACAGGGAACATAGATTCACCCCTCCACTTT. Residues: CASSLVRATGNIDSPLHF.

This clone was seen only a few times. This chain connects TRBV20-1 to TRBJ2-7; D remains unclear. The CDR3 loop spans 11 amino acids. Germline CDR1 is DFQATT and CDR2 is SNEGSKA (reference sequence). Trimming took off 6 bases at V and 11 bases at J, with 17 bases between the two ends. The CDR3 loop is CSADLAAVEYF. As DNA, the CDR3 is TGCAGTGCCGACCTCGCGGCGGTGGAGTACTTC.

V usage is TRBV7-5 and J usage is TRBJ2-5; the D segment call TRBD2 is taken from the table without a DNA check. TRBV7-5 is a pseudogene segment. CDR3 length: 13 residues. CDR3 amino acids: CVGYSGGDGTQYF. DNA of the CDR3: TGTGTCGGTTACTCGGGGGGCGATGGGACCCAGTACTTC.

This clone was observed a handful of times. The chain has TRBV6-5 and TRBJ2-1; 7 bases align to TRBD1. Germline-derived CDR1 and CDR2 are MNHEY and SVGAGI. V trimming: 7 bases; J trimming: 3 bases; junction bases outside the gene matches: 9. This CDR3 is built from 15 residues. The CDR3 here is CASNPEGASYNEQFF. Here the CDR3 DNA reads TGTGCCAGCAACCCCGAGGGGGCTAGCTACAATGAGCAGTTCTTC.

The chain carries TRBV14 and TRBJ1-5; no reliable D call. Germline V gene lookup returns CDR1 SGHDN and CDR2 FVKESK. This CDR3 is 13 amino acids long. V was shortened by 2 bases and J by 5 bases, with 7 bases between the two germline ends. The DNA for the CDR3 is TGTGCCAGCAGCCAATCTACCCATCAGCCCCAGCATTTT. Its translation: CASSQSTHQPQHF.

The CDR3 coding sequence is TGTGCCAGCAGCTTGGTTCAAAGAGGGTCCAATGAGCAGTTCTTC. As protein: CASSLVQRGSNEQFF. This chain uses TRBV5-4 with TRBJ2-1, with TRBD2 as a possible D gene (5 bases). Trimming removed 0 bases from V and 6 bases from J, with 13 bases in between. This CDR3 is built from 15 residues. From germline, CDR1 is SGHNT and CDR2 YYREEE (reference sequence).

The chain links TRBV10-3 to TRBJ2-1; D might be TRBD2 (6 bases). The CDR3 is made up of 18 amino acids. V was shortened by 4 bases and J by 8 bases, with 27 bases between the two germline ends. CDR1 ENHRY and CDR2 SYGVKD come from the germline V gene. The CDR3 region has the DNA TGTGCCATCAGTGGGATGATGGGACCAACGGGAGTAAGCGATGAGCAGTTCTTC. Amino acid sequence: CAISGMMGPTGVSDEQFF.

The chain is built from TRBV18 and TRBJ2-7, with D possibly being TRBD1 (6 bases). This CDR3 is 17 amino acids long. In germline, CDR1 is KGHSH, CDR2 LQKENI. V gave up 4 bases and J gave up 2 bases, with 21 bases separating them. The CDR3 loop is CASSRGQGPSHPYEQYF. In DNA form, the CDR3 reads TGTGCCAGCTCACGAGGGCAGGGGCCGTCCCACCCCTACGAGCAGTACTTC.

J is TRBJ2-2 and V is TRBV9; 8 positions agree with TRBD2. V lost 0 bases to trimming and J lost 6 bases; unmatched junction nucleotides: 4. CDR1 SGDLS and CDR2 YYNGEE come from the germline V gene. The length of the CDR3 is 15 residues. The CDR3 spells CASSVGAGGSGELFF. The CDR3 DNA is TGTGCCAGCAGCGTAGGGGCGGGGGGTTCCGGGGAGCTGTTTTTT.

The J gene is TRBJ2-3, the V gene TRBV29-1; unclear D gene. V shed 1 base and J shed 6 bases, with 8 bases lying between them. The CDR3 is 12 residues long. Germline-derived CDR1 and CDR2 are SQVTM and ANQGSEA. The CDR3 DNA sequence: TGCAGCGTTGAAGGCAGGAAGGATACGCAGTATTTT. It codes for CSVEGRKDTQYF.

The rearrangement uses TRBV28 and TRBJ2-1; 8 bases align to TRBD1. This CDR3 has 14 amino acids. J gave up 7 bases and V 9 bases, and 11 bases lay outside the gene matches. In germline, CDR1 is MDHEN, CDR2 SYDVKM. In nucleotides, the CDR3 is TGTGCCAGTCTGCGGACAGGGATAGTGAATGAGCAGTTCTTC. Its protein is CASLRTGIVNEQFF.

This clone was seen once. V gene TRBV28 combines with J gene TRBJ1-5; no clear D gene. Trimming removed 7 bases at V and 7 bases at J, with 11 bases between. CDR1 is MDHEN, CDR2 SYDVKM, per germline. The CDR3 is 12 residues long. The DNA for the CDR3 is TGTGCCAGCAAAGAGGGAATCCAGCCCCAGCATTTT. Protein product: CASKEGIQPQHF.

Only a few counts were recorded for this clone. The CDR3 sequence is CASTRKPDRLISGNTIYF. The CDR3 nucleotides read TGTGCCAGTACCCGAAAGCCGGACAGATTGATCTCTGGAAACACCATATATTTT. The rearrangement links TRBV19 to TRBJ1-3, with TRBD1 as a possible D gene (6 bases). In germline, CDR1 is LNHDA, CDR2 SQIVND (reference sequence). The V gene lost 7 bases and the J gene lost 0 bases, with 22 bases spanning the gap. The CDR3 sequence is 18 residues long.

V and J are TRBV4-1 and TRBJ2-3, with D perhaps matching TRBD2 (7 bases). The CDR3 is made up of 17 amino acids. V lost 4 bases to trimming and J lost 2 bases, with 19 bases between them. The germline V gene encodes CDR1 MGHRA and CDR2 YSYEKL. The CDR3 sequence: CASSPQGTGGATDTQYF. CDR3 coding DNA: TGCGCCAGCAGCCCCCAGGGGACGGGGGGCGCCACAGATACGCAGTATTTT.

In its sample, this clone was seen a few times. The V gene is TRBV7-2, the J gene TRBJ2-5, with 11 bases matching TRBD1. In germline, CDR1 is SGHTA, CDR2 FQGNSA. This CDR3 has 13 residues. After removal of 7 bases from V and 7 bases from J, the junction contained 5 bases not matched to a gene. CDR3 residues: CASTEGTGGTQYF. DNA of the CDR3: TGTGCCAGCACCGAAGGGACAGGGGGGACCCAGTACTTC.

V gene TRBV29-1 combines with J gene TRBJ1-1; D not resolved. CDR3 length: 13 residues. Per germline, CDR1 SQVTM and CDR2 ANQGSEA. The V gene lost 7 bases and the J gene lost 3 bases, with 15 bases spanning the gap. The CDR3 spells CSASLKEDTEAFF. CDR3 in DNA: TGCAGCGCTTCCCTAAAGGAGGACACTGAAGCTTTCTTT.

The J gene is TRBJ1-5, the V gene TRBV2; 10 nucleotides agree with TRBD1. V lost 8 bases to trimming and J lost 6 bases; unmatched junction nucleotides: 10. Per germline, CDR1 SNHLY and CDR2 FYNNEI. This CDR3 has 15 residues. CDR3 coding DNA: TGTGCCAGCGCCCGGGACAGGGGATTATTTCAGCCCCAGCATTTT. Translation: CASARDRGLFQPQHF.

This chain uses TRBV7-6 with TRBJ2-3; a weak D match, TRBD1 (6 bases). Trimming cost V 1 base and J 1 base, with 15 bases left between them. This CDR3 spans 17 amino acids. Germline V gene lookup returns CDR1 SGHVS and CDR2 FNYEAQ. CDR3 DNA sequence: TGTGCCAGCAGCTTAGGGGCCGGGACATCGGGCACAGATACGCAGTATTTT. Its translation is CASSLGAGTSGTDTQYF.

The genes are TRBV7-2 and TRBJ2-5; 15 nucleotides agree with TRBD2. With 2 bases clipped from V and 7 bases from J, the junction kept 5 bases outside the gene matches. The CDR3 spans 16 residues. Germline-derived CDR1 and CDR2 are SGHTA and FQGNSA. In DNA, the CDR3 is TGTGCCAGCAGCTTACTAGGACTAGCGGGGGGGCGGACCCAGTACTTC. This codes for CASSLLGLAGGRTQYF.

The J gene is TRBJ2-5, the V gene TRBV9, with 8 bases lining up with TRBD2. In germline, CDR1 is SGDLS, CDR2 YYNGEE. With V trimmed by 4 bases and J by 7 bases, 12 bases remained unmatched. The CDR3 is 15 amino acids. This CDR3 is CASSPSGGRRVTQYF. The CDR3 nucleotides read TGTGCCAGCAGCCCCTCCGGCGGGAGGCGGGTGACCCAGTACTTC.

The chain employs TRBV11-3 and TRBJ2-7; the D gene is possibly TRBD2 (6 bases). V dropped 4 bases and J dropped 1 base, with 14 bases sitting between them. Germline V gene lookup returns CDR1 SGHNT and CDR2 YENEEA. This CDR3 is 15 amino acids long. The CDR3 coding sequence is TGTGCCAGCAGCTACGGGGGTGAAGGATCCTACGAGCAGTACTTC. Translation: CASSYGGEGSYEQYF. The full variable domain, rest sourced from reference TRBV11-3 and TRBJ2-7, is EAGVVQSPRYKIIEKKQPVAFWCNPISGHNTLYWYLQNLGQGPELLIRYENEEAVDDSQLPKDRFSAERLKGVDSTLKIQPAELGDSAVYLCASSYGGEGSYEQYFGPGTRLTVT.

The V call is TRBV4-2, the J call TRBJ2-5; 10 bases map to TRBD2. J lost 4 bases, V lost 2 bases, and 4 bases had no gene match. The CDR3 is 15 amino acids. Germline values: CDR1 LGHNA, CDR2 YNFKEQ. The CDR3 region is CASSQPSSGGETQYF. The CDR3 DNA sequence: TGTGCCAGCAGCCAACCTTCTAGCGGGGGAGAGACCCAGTACTTC.

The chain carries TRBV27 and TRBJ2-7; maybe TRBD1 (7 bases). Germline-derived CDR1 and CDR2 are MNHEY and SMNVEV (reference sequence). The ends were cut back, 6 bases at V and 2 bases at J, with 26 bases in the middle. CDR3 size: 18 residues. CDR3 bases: TGTGCCAGCAGCCCTGACATCCCGACAGGGAGGAAAGCCTACGAGCAGTACTTC. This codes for CASSPDIPTGRKAYEQYF.

CDR3 nucleotide sequence: TGTGCCAGCAGCTTAAGCGCGCAAGAGACCCAGTACTTC. It encodes CASSLSAQETQYF. The V and J genes are TRBV7-3 and TRBJ2-5; D unresolved. The V gene's germline CDR1 is SGHTA and CDR2 FQGTGA. This CDR3 region has 13 residues. V was shortened by 1 base and J by 2 bases, with 5 bases between the two germline ends.

In DNA, the CDR3 is TGTGCCAGCACCAAAAGGGGGTCGAACACCGGGGAGCTGTTTTTT. The encoded protein is CASTKRGSNTGELFF. The rearrangement joins TRBV6-1 to TRBJ2-2, with TRBD1 as a possible D gene (6 bases). Trimming took 7 bases from V and 0 from J, leaving 12 bases between them. CDR3 length: 15 residues. CDR1 and CDR2 from the germline V gene are MNHNS and SASEGT.

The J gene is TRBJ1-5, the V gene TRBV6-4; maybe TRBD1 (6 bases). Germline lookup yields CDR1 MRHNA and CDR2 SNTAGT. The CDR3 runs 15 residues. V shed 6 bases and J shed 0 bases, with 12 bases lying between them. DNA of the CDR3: TGTGCCAGCAGACCAGGGGATTATAGCAATCAGCCCCAGCATTTT. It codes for CASRPGDYSNQPQHF.